One and the same sample provided the 24 T cell receptor beta chains below, sequenced in a study of blood T cell repertoires in COVID-19. Sequenced by immunoSEQ multiplex PCR; TCRdb stores in-frame clones only, minus some. This sample has 200,000 to 250,000 clones, with approximately 89% found just once. The specimen sequenced was peripheral blood. The receptors here all came from an older woman who had recovered from COVID-19.

J is TRBJ2-3 and V is TRBV28; a weak D match, TRBD2 (6 bases). The V gene lost 5 bases and the J gene lost 2 bases, with 17 bases spanning the gap. CDR3 length: 16 amino acids. Germline loops: CDR1 MDHEN, CDR2 SYDVKM. This chain's CDR3 is CASSPSFGGNTDTQYF. The DNA of the CDR3 is TGTGCCAGCAGTCCGTCCTTCGGGGGTAACACAGATACGCAGTATTTT.

This clone was detected once. This chain joins TRBV5-3 and TRBJ1-1; D might be TRBD1 (5 bases). TRBV5-3 is flagged as an ORF with uncertain function. The CDR3 has 13 amino acids. The ends were cut back, 7 bases at V and 3 bases at J, with 13 bases in the middle. The chain's CDR3 is CARCKVQDTEAFF. The CDR3 coding sequence is TGTGCCAGATGCAAGGTACAGGACACTGAAGCTTTCTTT.

J is TRBJ2-7 and V is TRBV7-6, with 7 bases aligning to TRBD1. The CDR3 runs to 12 residues. The germline CDR1 and CDR2 sequences are SGHVS and FNYEAQ. Trimming cost V 4 bases and J 6 bases; bases outside gene matches: 3. The CDR3 protein is CASSSGQAEQYF. The DNA for the CDR3 is TGTGCCAGCAGCTCCGGACAGGCCGAGCAGTACTTC.

V is TRBV24-1 and J is TRBJ1-2; D is unresolved. The germline V gene encodes CDR1 KGHDR and CDR2 SFDVKD. V was pared by 3 bases and J by 2 bases, with 12 bases between. This CDR3 region has 15 residues. The CDR3 DNA reads as TGTGCCACCAGTGATCCAGCGGACGGGAACTATGGCTACACCTTC. The encoded protein is CATSDPADGNYGYTF.

The chain couples TRBV11-1 to TRBJ2-2; possible D gene TRBD1, 6 bases. This CDR3 has 14 residues. The V and J ends lost 0 bases and 7 bases respectively, with 9 bases between them. Germline loops: CDR1 SGHAT, CDR2 FQDESV (reference sequence). The DNA of the CDR3 is TGTGCCAGCAGCTTAGCTGGGGGCGGCGGGGAGCTGTTTTTT. As protein: CASSLAGGGGELFF.

The chain links TRBV11-2 to TRBJ2-7, with D perhaps matching TRBD2 (5 bases). The CDR3 runs to 16 residues. Looked up from germline, CDR1 is SGHAT and CDR2 is FQNNGV. V dropped 5 bases and J dropped 6 bases, with 23 bases sitting between them. As DNA, the CDR3 is TGTGCCAGCAGCACGCTCTTACAGCGTACGGGGAGCGAGCAGTACTTC. Protein sequence: CASSTLLQRTGSEQYF.

The chain links TRBV7-2 to TRBJ1-5; unclear D gene. The CDR3 sequence is 13 residues long. Germline V gene data show CDR1 as SGHTA and CDR2 as FQGNSA. Deletions cut 2 bases from V and 5 bases from J, with 7 bases between. Here the CDR3 DNA reads TGTGCCAGCAGCTTAACGGGTTATCAGCCCCAGCATTTT. Amino acids: CASSLTGYQPQHF.

This clone was detected a few times. The chain combines TRBV24-1 with TRBJ1-5; TRBD1 matches at 10 bases. Unmatched junction bases numbered 4, after V lost 2 bases and J lost 4 bases. This CDR3 comprises 16 residues. Germline assignment: CDR1 KGHDR and CDR2 SFDVKD. Here the CDR3 reads CATSDSDRGINQPQHF. Written as DNA, the CDR3 is TGTGCCACCAGTGATTCGGACAGGGGGATTAATCAGCCCCAGCATTTT.

The chain carries TRBV20-1 and TRBJ1-2; TRBD1 aligns across 7 bases. After removal of 3 bases from V and 8 bases from J, the junction contained 3 bases not matched to a gene. CDR1 is DFQATT, CDR2 SNEGSKA, per germline (reference sequence). This CDR3 is built from 11 residues. The CDR3 sequence: CSASNRGGYTF. CDR3 in DNA: TGCAGTGCTAGTAACAGGGGCGGCTACACCTTC.

V usage is TRBV2 and J usage is TRBJ1-6; weak D call: TRBD1 (5 bases). The CDR3 totals 16 residues. Germline lookup yields CDR1 SNHLY and CDR2 FYNNEI. Deletions cut 2 bases from V and 7 bases from J, with 15 bases between. The chain's CDR3 is CASSENGGGANSPLHF. The CDR3 DNA sequence: TGTGCCAGCAGTGAAAATGGGGGAGGGGCCAATTCACCCCTCCACTTT.

The chain is built from TRBV5-1 and TRBJ1-4; D perhaps matches TRBD1 (5 bases). Trimming left V 4 bases short and J 3 bases short, with 19 bases between. This CDR3 contains 17 residues. Germline V gene sequence: CDR1 SGHRS, CDR2 YFSETQ. The CDR3 region is CASSPLSVQASNEKLFF. The CDR3 coding sequence is TGCGCCAGCAGCCCCCTCAGTGTACAGGCATCTAATGAAAAACTGTTTTTT.

The rearrangement links TRBV5-4 to TRBJ2-7; 14 positions match TRBD2. J lost 3 bases, V lost 5 bases, and 7 bases had no gene match. Germline CDR1 is SGHNT and CDR2 is YYREEE (reference sequence). CDR3 length: 16 amino acids. The CDR3 nucleotides read TGTGCCAGCAGACGGGGACTAGCGGGGGTCAACTACGAGCAGTACTTC. It codes for CASRRGLAGVNYEQYF.

Only one count was recorded for this clone. The genes are TRBV9 and TRBJ2-2, with 11 bases matching TRBD2. The CDR3 consists of 16 residues. The V gene's germline CDR1 is SGDLS and CDR2 YYNGEE. The ends lost 7 bases at V and 6 bases at J; junction bases unmatched: 11. The CDR3 DNA reads TGTGCCAGCGGTGTTTTAGCGGGGGGGACATCCGGGGAGCTGTTTTTT. Its translation: CASGVLAGGTSGELFF.

This chain connects TRBV20-1 to TRBJ2-5, with 9 positions matching TRBD2. There are 11 residues in the CDR3. Looked up from germline, CDR1 is DFQATT and CDR2 is SNEGSKA (reference sequence). CDR3 nucleotide sequence: TGCAGCGGACTAGCGACGGAGACCCAGTACTTC. Translation gives CSGLATETQYF.

The chain has TRBV14 and TRBJ2-3, with 9 nucleotides matching TRBD2. The CDR3 is made up of 14 amino acids. Looked up from germline, CDR1 is SGHDN and CDR2 is FVKESK. V shed 4 bases, J shed 6 bases, and the junction held 5 bases outside the gene matches. CDR3 sequence: CASSRGGGGDTQYF. The CDR3 DNA follows: TGTGCCAGCAGCCGAGGCGGGGGGGGTGATACGCAGTATTTT.

This clone has a single count. The rearrangement links TRBV27 to TRBJ2-3; TRBD1 is a possible D gene (6 bases). V gave up 2 bases and J gave up 9 bases, with 12 bases separating them. The germline V gene encodes CDR1 MNHEY and CDR2 SMNVEV (reference sequence). The CDR3 extends over 13 amino acids. The CDR3 here is CASSLEGTNTQYF. The CDR3, as DNA: TGTGCCAGCAGTTTAGAGGGGACAAACACGCAGTATTTT.

The genes are TRBV5-1 and TRBJ2-7; TRBD1 matches at 7 bases. CDR1 and CDR2 from the germline V gene are SGHRS and YFSETQ. J was trimmed by 0 bases and V by 4 bases; bases with no gene match: 10. The CDR3 loop spans 16 amino acids. The CDR3 is CASSMPDRDSSYEQYF. Here the CDR3 DNA reads TGCGCCAGCAGCATGCCAGACAGGGATAGCTCCTACGAGCAGTACTTC.

The CDR3: CASSPAPGAHSNQPQHF. CDR3 DNA: TGCGCCAGCAGCCCCGCCCCAGGGGCCCATAGCAATCAGCCCCAGCATTTT. The V and J genes are TRBV5-1 and TRBJ1-5; a weak D match, TRBD1 (6 bases). CDR3 length: 17 residues. V shed 4 bases and J shed 0 bases, with 17 bases lying between them. Per the germline V gene, CDR1 is SGHRS and CDR2 is YFSETQ.

The chain combines TRBV12-1 with TRBJ1-5; the table gives TRBD1 as D, unverified against the DNA. TRBV12-1 is an annotated pseudogene. This CDR3 is 16 amino acids long. This CDR3 is CASSSSRVRSNQPQHF. The CDR3 DNA sequence: TGTGCCAGCAGCTCCTCCAGGGTTCGGAGCAATCAGCCCCAGCATTTT.

This rearrangement joins TRBV7-9 to TRBJ1-3; a weak D match, TRBD1 (5 bases). The length of the CDR3 is 14 residues. Trimming removed 6 bases at V and 7 bases at J, with 16 bases between. Germline V gives CDR1 SEHNR, CDR2 FQNEAQ (reference sequence). The CDR3 DNA reads as TGTGCCAGCAGGAGCCGGGACTTTGGGAACACCATATATTTT. Translated: CASRSRDFGNTIYF.

DNA for the CDR3: TGTGCCAGCAGCGTAGTGCAGGGGGCCATTAGCAATCAGCCCCAGCATTTT. This gives the protein CASSVVQGAISNQPQHF. V is TRBV9 and J is TRBJ1-5, with 8 bases matching TRBD1. The germline V gene encodes CDR1 SGDLS and CDR2 YYNGEE. The CDR3 totals 17 residues. J was trimmed by 0 bases and V by 0 bases; bases with no gene match: 5. The variable domain in full, with the rest retrieved from reference TRBV9 and TRBJ1-5, is DSGVTQTPKHLITATGQRVTLRCSPRSGDLSVYWYQQSLDQGLQFLIQYYNGEERAKGNILERFSAQQFPDLHSELNLSSLELGDSALYFCASSVVQGAISNQPQHFGDGTRLSIL.

The CDR3, as DNA: TGTGCCAGCAGCCAAGTTCCCAGCTCCTACGAGCAGTACTTC. Translation: CASSQVPSSYEQYF. This chain joins TRBV3-1 (or the pseudogene TRBV3-2) and TRBJ2-7; no reliable D call. Trimming cost V 1 base and J 0 bases, with 7 bases left between them. This CDR3 spans 14 amino acids. Germline V lookup: CDR1 LGHDT, CDR2 YNNKEL (reference sequence).

The chain joins TRBV24-1 to TRBJ2-3; 11 bases map to TRBD1. Trimming cost V 1 base and J 4 bases; bases outside gene matches: 3. This CDR3 has 16 residues. Per the germline V gene, CDR1 is KGHDR and CDR2 is SFDVKD. Here the CDR3 DNA reads TGTGCCACCAGTGATTTTGGACAGGGGGCCGCAGATACGCAGTATTTT. Translated, it gives CATSDFGQGAADTQYF.

The CDR3 nucleotides are TGTGCCACCAGTGATTCTCAAATCAGGGGGCCCGACACAGATACGCAGTATTTT. As protein: CATSDSQIRGPDTDTQYF. J is TRBJ2-3 and V is TRBV24-1; 8 bases line up with TRBD1. The CDR3 length is 18 residues. J lost 2 bases, V lost 2 bases, and 11 bases had no gene match. CDR1 and CDR2 (germline): KGHDR, SFDVKD.